A single sample is the source of the 27 T cell receptor beta chains below, sequenced in a study of blood T cell repertoires in COVID-19. Assay used: immunoSEQ multiplex PCR; TCRdb lists only in-frame clones, some missing. The sample contains about 220,000 clones, 65% to 85% of which appear only once. Material for sequencing was peripheral blood. The receptors originated from a woman in her sixties or seventies with acute or convalescent COVID-19.

In this sample, this clone turned up once. The V call is TRBV5-6, the J call TRBJ1-2; weak D call: TRBD1 (5 bases). CDR3 length: 14 residues. V lost 6 bases to trimming and J lost 0 bases, with 12 bases between them. Germline V CDR1 and CDR2: SGHDT, YYEEEE. The CDR3 spells CASIRGGANYGYTF. The CDR3 bases are TGTGCCAGCATTCGGGGGGGAGCTAACTATGGCTACACCTTC.

The rearrangement joins TRBV7-2 to TRBJ1-1, with D possibly matching TRBD1 (5 bases). V was pared by 1 base and J by 0 bases, with 9 bases between. The germline V gene encodes CDR1 SGHTA and CDR2 FQGNSA. This CDR3 has 15 amino acids. CDR3 bases: TGTGCCAGCAGCTTAGATGGGGCCTTGAACACTGAAGCTTTCTTT. Protein sequence: CASSLDGALNTEAFF.

The chain employs TRBV6-6 and TRBJ1-1, with D perhaps TRBD1 (5 bases). The CDR3 has 15 amino acids. V shed 6 bases and J shed 5 bases, with 19 bases lying between them. Germline V CDR1 and CDR2: MNHNY, SVGAGI (reference sequence). The CDR3 is CASRPSKGRGTEAFF. CDR3 nucleotide sequence: TGTGCCAGCAGACCCTCAAAGGGGCGTGGGACTGAAGCTTTCTTT.

The gene calls are TRBV18 and TRBJ2-7, with TRBD1 matching over 9 bases. This CDR3 comprises 11 residues. Germline trimming cut 6 bases from V and 9 bases from J; bases unmatched to any gene: 3. In germline, CDR1 is KGHSH, CDR2 LQKENI. In DNA form, the CDR3 reads TGTGCCAGCTCCCCGGACAGGGGGCAGTACTTC. Translation gives CASSPDRGQYF.

The V and J genes are TRBV30 and TRBJ1-2; the D gene is possibly TRBD1 (6 bases). V lost 2 bases to trimming and J lost 9 bases, with 10 bases between them. Looked up from germline, CDR1 is GTSNPN and CDR2 is SVGIG (reference sequence). The CDR3 runs to 11 residues. This CDR3 is CAWSLQGSYTF. CDR3 nucleotides: TGTGCCTGGAGTCTGCAGGGGAGCTACACCTTC.

V gene TRBV19 combines with J gene TRBJ1-2; 8 bases match TRBD1. This CDR3 has 18 residues. Per the germline V gene, CDR1 is LNHDA and CDR2 is SQIVND (reference sequence). Germline trimming cut 7 bases from V and 1 base from J; bases unmatched to any gene: 17. CDR3 sequence reads: CASTPNSGQALLNYGYTF. The CDR3 nucleotides read TGTGCCAGTACCCCTAATTCGGGACAGGCTCTCCTTAACTATGGCTACACCTTC. Full variable domain (rest looked up from reference TRBV19 and TRBJ1-2): DGGITQSPKYLFRKEGQNVTLSCEQNLNHDAMYWYRQDPGQGLRLIYYSQIVNDFQKGDIAEGYSVSREKKESFPLTVTSAQKNPTAFYLCASTPNSGQALLNYGYTFGSGTRLTVV.

V and J are TRBV6-6 and TRBJ2-4; D uncertain. V was trimmed by 7 bases and J by 1 base, leaving 14 bases between them. The CDR3 is 15 residues long. CDR1 MNHNY and CDR2 SVGAGI come from the germline V gene (reference sequence). DNA for the CDR3: TGTGCCAGCACCTTTGGGCAAAGCGCCAAAAACATTCAGTACTTC. Translating it yields CASTFGQSAKNIQYF.

The chain joins TRBV10-3 to TRBJ1-3, with unresolved D. Germline V gene data show CDR1 as ENHRY and CDR2 as SYGVKD. Trimming left V 3 bases short and J 0 bases short, with 15 bases between. The CDR3 is 17 residues long. CDR3 in amino acids: CAISDLWQANSGNTIYF. The CDR3 nucleotides are TGTGCCATCAGTGACCTCTGGCAGGCGAACTCTGGAAACACCATATATTTT.

The chain couples TRBV4-2 to TRBJ2-5, with 8 bases aligning to TRBD2. Per the germline V gene, CDR1 is LGHNA and CDR2 is YNFKEQ. Trimming took 6 bases from V and 4 from J; bases not matched to a gene: 10. The CDR3 is 15 amino acids. The CDR3 DNA reads as TGTGCCAGCAGTCCAGGAGCGGGGGCTGGAGAGACCCAGTACTTC. This translates into CASSPGAGAGETQYF.

The chain's CDR3 is CASRVTGGANYGYTF. CDR3 bases: TGTGCCAGCAGAGTTACAGGGGGCGCAAACTATGGCTACACCTTC. The chain carries TRBV5-5 and TRBJ1-2; 9 nucleotides line up with TRBD1. J was trimmed by 2 bases and V by 5 bases; bases with no gene match: 7. Germline V CDR1 and CDR2: SGHKS, YYEKEE (reference sequence). This CDR3 is 15 amino acids long.

The chain couples TRBV27 to TRBJ2-7, with D possibly TRBD1 on 6 matching bases. The V gene lost 4 bases and the J gene lost 3 bases, with 19 bases spanning the gap. Germline V gives CDR1 MNHEY, CDR2 SMNVEV (reference sequence). The CDR3 length is 16 residues. In DNA, the CDR3 is TGTGCCAGCAGTTATTTGGGTGCAGGGGCCCGCTACGAGCAGTACTTC. As protein: CASSYLGAGARYEQYF.

The chain is built from TRBV7-8 and TRBJ2-2; 7 bases line up with TRBD2. The CDR3 is 16 amino acids. The V segment lost 2 bases and the J segment 1 base; nucleotides outside the gene matches: 4. The V gene's germline CDR1 is SGHVS and CDR2 FQNEAQ. This chain's CDR3 is CASSLYGGGNTGELFF. CDR3 sequence (DNA): TGTGCCAGCAGCTTATACGGCGGGGGGAACACCGGGGAGCTGTTTTTT.

This sequence joins TRBV5-1 and TRBJ2-7; 11 nucleotides line up with TRBD1. The CDR3 covers 18 residues. Germline-derived CDR1 and CDR2 are SGHRS and YFSETQ. With V trimmed by 6 bases and J by 3 bases, 17 bases remained unmatched. The CDR3 region is CASTPMGQGDVLGYEQYF. The CDR3 coding sequence is TGCGCCAGCACCCCTATGGGACAGGGGGATGTTCTGGGCTACGAGCAGTACTTC. Using reference TRBV5-1 and TRBJ2-7 for the parts outside the CDR3, the full variable domain is KAGVTQTPRYLIKTRGQQVTLSCSPISGHRSVSWYQQTPGQGLQFLFEYFSETQRNKGNFPGRFSGRQFSNSRSEMNVSTLELGDSALYLCASTPMGQGDVLGYEQYFGPGTRLTVT.

The rearrangement uses TRBV30 and TRBJ2-3; D is undetermined. CDR3 length: 13 amino acids. The V end was cut by 0 bases, the J end by 4 bases, with 8 bases between. Germline V CDR1 and CDR2: GTSNPN, SVGIG (reference sequence). The CDR3 loop is CAWSVARPDTQYF. The CDR3 DNA is TGTGCCTGGAGTGTCGCCAGGCCAGATACGCAGTATTTT. The full variable domain, completed using reference TRBV30 and TRBJ2-3, is SQTIHQWPATLVQPVGSPLSLECTVEGTSNPNLYWYRQAAGRGLQLLFYSVGIGQISSEVPQNLSASRPQDRQFILSSKKLLLSDSGFYLCAWSVARPDTQYFGPGTRLTVL.

The chain has TRBV5-1 and TRBJ2-7; D perhaps matches TRBD1 (5 bases). The germline CDR1 and CDR2 sequences are SGHRS and YFSETQ. V lost 4 bases and J 2 bases, leaving 10 bases between the germline ends. The CDR3 is 13 amino acids. The CDR3: CASSLRQTYEQYF. For the CDR3, the DNA is TGCGCCAGCAGCCTGAGACAGACCTACGAGCAGTACTTC.

The chain recombines TRBV3-1 (or the pseudogene TRBV3-2) with TRBJ1-1; the match to TRBD1 covers 12 bases. Germline V CDR1 and CDR2: LGHDT, YNNKEL (reference sequence). With V trimmed by 5 bases and J by 3 bases, 13 bases remained unmatched. The CDR3 covers 18 residues. CDR3 protein: CASSEYRDRGRADTEAFF. The CDR3 coding sequence is TGTGCCAGCAGCGAGTACCGGGACAGGGGGCGCGCGGACACTGAAGCTTTCTTT.

This clone was seen only once. The gene calls are TRBV2 and TRBJ2-7, with D possibly being TRBD2 (6 bases). This CDR3 comprises 15 residues. Germline-derived CDR1 and CDR2 are SNHLY and FYNNEI. The V gene lost 0 bases and the J gene lost 5 bases, with 14 bases spanning the gap. This chain's CDR3 is CASSEAVPGRHEQYF. The CDR3 coding sequence is TGTGCCAGCAGTGAAGCGGTCCCAGGGAGGCACGAGCAGTACTTC.

The rearrangement joins TRBV4-1 to TRBJ1-1, with TRBD1 matching over 8 bases. The CDR3 runs to 16 residues. Germline V gene lookup returns CDR1 MGHRA and CDR2 YSYEKL. J was trimmed by 5 bases and V by 4 bases; bases with no gene match: 12. The CDR3 here is CASSLKMPGGGTEAFF. The CDR3 DNA reads as TGCGCCAGCAGCCTTAAGATGCCAGGGGGCGGTACTGAAGCTTTCTTT.

This chain's CDR3 is CAIKASGVITDTQYF. CDR3 sequence (DNA): TGTGCCATCAAGGCTAGCGGGGTGATCACAGATACGCAGTATTTT. The chain recombines TRBV10-3 with TRBJ2-3; the match to TRBD2 covers 9 bases. From germline, CDR1 is ENHRY and CDR2 SYGVKD. CDR3 length: 15 residues. V was clipped by 7 bases and J by 2 bases; unmatched bases: 7.

The V and J genes are TRBV1 and TRBJ1-2; TRBD1, as called in the table, went unchecked against the DNA. TRBV1 is noted as a pseudogene. This CDR3 spans 15 amino acids. The CDR3 DNA sequence: TGCACCAGCAGCCCCCAGACAGGGGGCTGCTATGGCTACACCTTC. It translates to CTSSPQTGGCYGYTF.

The chain couples TRBV27 to TRBJ2-5, with 7 bases identical to TRBD2. V lost 5 bases to trimming and J lost 1 base; unmatched junction nucleotides: 7. Germline V gene data show CDR1 as MNHEY and CDR2 as SMNVEV (reference sequence). The CDR3 is 15 amino acids. For the CDR3, the DNA is TGTGCCAGCAGTCCGGGTTGGGGGGGCCAAGAGACCCAGTACTTC. Translating gives CASSPGWGGQETQYF.

CDR3: CASSGPRDTHQPQHF. CDR3 in DNA: TGTGCCAGCAGTGGGCCCAGGGATACCCATCAGCCCCAGCATTTT. This rearrangement joins TRBV2 to TRBJ1-5; tentative D call: TRBD1 (5 bases). Trimming shortened V by 4 bases and J by 5 bases, and 15 bases separated the two germline ends. CDR3 length equals 15 residues. Germline lookup yields CDR1 SNHLY and CDR2 FYNNEI.

This clone was observed a single time. This chain joins TRBV2 and TRBJ1-2; the D gene is possibly TRBD1 (6 bases). The CDR3 spans 11 residues. Germline V gives CDR1 SNHLY, CDR2 FYNNEI. The germline V and J ends were trimmed by 8 bases and 8 bases, with 12 bases remaining between them. For the CDR3, the DNA is TGTGCCAGCTCAAGGGGGAAGGGCTACACCTTC. It yields the protein CASSRGKGYTF.

The J gene is TRBJ1-1, the V gene TRBV14; D remains ambiguous. Trimming shortened V by 0 bases and J by 10 bases, and 15 bases separated the two germline ends. Germline loops: CDR1 SGHDN, CDR2 FVKESK. This CDR3 has 14 residues. As DNA, the CDR3 is TGTGCCAGCAGCCAAGACGGGATCTCCAGTGGAGCTTTCTTT. It yields the protein CASSQDGISSGAFF.

The chain is built from TRBV28 and TRBJ1-2; D call uncertain. V lost 6 bases and J 3 bases, leaving 17 bases between the germline ends. This CDR3 has 15 residues. Germline V gives CDR1 MDHEN, CDR2 SYDVKM. The CDR3 region is CASSPLIQSYYGYTF. CDR3 nucleotides: TGTGCCAGCAGCCCTTTAATCCAGTCCTACTATGGCTACACCTTC.

The CDR3 reads CASNVEGQAGGYTF. CDR3 nucleotides: TGCGCCAGCAACGTCGAGGGACAGGCAGGAGGCTACACCTTC. The rearrangement joins TRBV5-1 to TRBJ1-2; 8 bases are a match to TRBD1. This CDR3 spans 14 amino acids. V shed 6 bases, J shed 8 bases, and the junction held 12 bases outside the gene matches. The germline V gene encodes CDR1 SGHRS and CDR2 YFSETQ.

The chain is built from TRBV25-1 and TRBJ1-6; 9 positions match TRBD1. The CDR3 has 13 amino acids. Losses at the gene ends were 6 bases for V and 10 bases for J; bases not matched to a gene: 4. The germline V gene has CDR1 MGHDK and CDR2 SYGVNS. CDR3 bases: TGTGCCAGCAGCTGGGACAGGGACTCACCCCTCCACTTT. Encoded protein: CASSWDRDSPLHF.